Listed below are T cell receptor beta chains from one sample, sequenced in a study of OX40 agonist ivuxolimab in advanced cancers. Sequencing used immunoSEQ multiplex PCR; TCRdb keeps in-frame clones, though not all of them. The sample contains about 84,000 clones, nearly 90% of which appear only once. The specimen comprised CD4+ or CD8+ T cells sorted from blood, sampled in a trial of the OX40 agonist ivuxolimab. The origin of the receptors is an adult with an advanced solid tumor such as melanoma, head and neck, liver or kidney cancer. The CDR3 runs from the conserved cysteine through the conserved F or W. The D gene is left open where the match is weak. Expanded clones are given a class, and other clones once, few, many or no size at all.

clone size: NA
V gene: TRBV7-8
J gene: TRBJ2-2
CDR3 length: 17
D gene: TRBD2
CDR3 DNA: TGTGCCAGCAGCTTAGGGCGGGGCGGGAGAGGAACCGGGGAGCTGTTTTTT
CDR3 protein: CASSLGRGGRGTGELFF

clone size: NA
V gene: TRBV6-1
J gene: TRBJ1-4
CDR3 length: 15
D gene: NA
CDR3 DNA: TGTGCCAGCAGTGAAATGTGGCTGACTAATGAAAAACTGTTTTTT
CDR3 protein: CASSEMWLTNEKLFF

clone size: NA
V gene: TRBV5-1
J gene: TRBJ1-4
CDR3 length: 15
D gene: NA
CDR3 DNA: TGCGCCAGCAGCGGGGGACGGACAACTAATGAAAAACTGTTTTTT
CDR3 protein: CASSGGRTTNEKLFF

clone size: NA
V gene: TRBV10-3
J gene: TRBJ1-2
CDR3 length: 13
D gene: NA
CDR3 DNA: TGTGCCATCAGTGTGGACGGGAACTATGGCTACACCTTC
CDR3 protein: CAISVDGNYGYTF

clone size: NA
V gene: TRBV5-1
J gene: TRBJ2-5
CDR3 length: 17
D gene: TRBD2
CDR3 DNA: TGCGCCAGCAGCACGGGCTCGCTAGCGGGGGGACAAGAGACCCAGTACTTC
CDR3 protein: CASSTGSLAGGQETQYF

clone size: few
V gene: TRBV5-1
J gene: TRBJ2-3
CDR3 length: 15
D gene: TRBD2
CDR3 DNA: TGCGCCAGCAGCTTGGGGACTAGCGGAGAAGATACGCAGTATTTT
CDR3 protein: CASSLGTSGEDTQYF

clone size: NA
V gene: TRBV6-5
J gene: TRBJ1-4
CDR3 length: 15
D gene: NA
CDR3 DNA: TGTGCCAGCAGTTACGGAAGTAGGGAAGGCGGAAAACTGTTTTTT
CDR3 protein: CASSYGSREGGKLFF

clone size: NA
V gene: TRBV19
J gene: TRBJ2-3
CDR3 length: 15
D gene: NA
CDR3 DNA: TGTGCCAGTAGTGCGGTGGCAGCCGGGGCAGATACGCAGTATTTT
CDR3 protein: CASSAVAAGADTQYF

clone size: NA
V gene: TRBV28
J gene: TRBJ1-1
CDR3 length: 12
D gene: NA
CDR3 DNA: TGTGCCACCCGATCCCCGGGGACTGAAGCTTTCTTT
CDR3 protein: CATRSPGTEAFF

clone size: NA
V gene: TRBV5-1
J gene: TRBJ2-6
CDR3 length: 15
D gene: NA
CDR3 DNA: TGCGCCAGCAGACTTACTCTCTCTGGGGCCAACGTCCTGACTTTC
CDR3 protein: CASRLTLSGANVLTF

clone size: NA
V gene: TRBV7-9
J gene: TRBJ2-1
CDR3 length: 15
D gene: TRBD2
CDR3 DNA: TGTGCCAGCAGCCCGGGACTAGCGGGAGCCCGGGAGCAGTTCTTC
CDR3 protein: CASSPGLAGAREQFF

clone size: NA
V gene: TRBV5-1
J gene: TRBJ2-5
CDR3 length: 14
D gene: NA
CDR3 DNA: TGCGCCAGCAGCTACCCCCGAGGAGCAGAGACCCAGTACTTC
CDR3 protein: CASSYPRGAETQYF

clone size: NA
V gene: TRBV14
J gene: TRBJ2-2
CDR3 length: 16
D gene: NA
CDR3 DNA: TGTGCCAGCAGCCAAGGGACCCGGGGATCCACCGGGGAGCTGTTTTTT
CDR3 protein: CASSQGTRGSTGELFF

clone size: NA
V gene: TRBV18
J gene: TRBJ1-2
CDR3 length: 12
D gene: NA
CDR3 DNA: TGTGCCAGCTCACCACCGGAGGGAGGCTACACCTTC
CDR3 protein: CASSPPEGGYTF

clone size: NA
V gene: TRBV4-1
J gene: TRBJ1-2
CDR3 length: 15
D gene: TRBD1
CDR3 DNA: TGCGCCAGCAGGAGACCGGGACAGGGACGCGATGGCTACACCTTC
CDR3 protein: CASRRPGQGRDGYTF

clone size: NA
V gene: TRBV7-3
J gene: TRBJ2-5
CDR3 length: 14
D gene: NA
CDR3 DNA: TGTGCCAGCAGCTATACAGGGCAGGGAGAGACCCAGTACTTC
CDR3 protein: CASSYTGQGETQYF

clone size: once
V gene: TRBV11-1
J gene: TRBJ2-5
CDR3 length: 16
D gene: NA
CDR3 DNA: TGTGCCAGCAGCTTAGTGGGGGGGCCGCGTAGAGAGACCCAGTACTTC
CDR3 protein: CASSLVGGPRRETQYF

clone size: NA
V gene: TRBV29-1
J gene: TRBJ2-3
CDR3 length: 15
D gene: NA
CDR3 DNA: TGCAGCGCCCGCCCCTCGGGGTTGAGAGCAGATACGCAGTATTTT
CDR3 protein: CSARPSGLRADTQYF

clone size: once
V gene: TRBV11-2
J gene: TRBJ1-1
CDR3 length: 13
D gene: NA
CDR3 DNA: TGTGCCAGCAGTCGCGTGTACGGCACTGAAGCTTTCTTT
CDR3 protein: CASSRVYGTEAFF